This TCR beta chain stems from a study of T cells in Graves' hyperthyroidism and ophthalmopathy (dated by TCRdb to the late 2010s). Regarding the research as a whole: Peripheral blood was sampled at the time of initial diagnosis, prior to any treatment. TCR V-J signatures able to tell the groups apart were searched for in a discovery cohort of approximately 95 patients, of whom fewer than 45 had Graves' ophthalmopathy and about 60 had stable Graves' hyperthyroidism. The approximately 98 discovery patients were randomly divided into training and test sets at a 7:3 ratio. Thyroid tissue and blood T-cell repertoires from six Graves' hyperthyroidism patients were also compared in the study. Whether ophthalmopathy could be predicted prospectively was tested in an independent validation cohort made up of under 20 hyperthyroidism patients plus 17 patients who later progressed to ophthalmopathy. According to the paper, TCR Vbeta CDR3 sequencing was carried out on more than 120 peripheral blood samples, which came from fewer than 50 ophthalmopathy, 80 or so hyperthyroidism and some 17 progressor patients. After blood sampling, hyperthyroidism patients were treated with methimazole at a starting dose of 30 mg daily, and ophthalmopathy patients were treated with high-dose intravenous methylprednisolone. The paper's findings and limits, for the study overall: In validation, the model predicted progression to ophthalmopathy a median of about 6.5 months before onset, with approximately 71% sensitivity and roughly 77% specificity. A model built on a 13 V-J signature distinguished ophthalmopathy from stable hyperthyroidism, reaching over 85% sensitivity and around 82% specificity in cross-validation and 80%/75% in testing. No statistical method was used to fix the sample size in advance, and group allocation was not hidden from the investigators. Blood samples also contained most of the expanded thyroid clonotypes (frequency above 0.001), which suggests that blood repertoires may reflect thyroid immune responses.

As to this clonotype: Its antigen is still unknown. Base qualities are missing; no much larger clone stands one base away.

Stable Graves' hyperthyroidism was defined as the absence of progression to ophthalmopathy over 18 months of follow-up. Hyperthyroidism patients were newly diagnosed, with disease duration under 2 months, and aged 18 to 65 years. Any patient with an uncontrolled infection, another autoimmune disease, pregnancy or lactation was excluded. Diagnoses relied on clinical symptoms, serum thyroxine and TRAb, thyroid ultrasound and orbital computed tomography. PBMCs were separated from about 10 ml of fresh peripheral blood using Ficoll-Paque density gradient centrifugation. Total RNA was extracted using Trizol reagent, and RNA quality was assessed on an Agilent 2100 Bioanalyzer. Trimming removed 3 bases from V and 7 bases from J; the gene matches leave 12 bases unexplained. CDR1 and CDR2 are read off the germline V gene as SGHTA and FQGTGA. The CDR3, cysteine through phenylalanine, is 15 amino acids long. Of all the DNA, just the CDR3 is kept, 45 bases in frame from base 1.

The TCR beta CDR3 regions were amplified from the RNA transcripts. A first-round RT-PCR of the TCR CDR3 used the HTBI primer set with the Qiagen OneStep RT-PCR kit. Libraries were constructed in a second round of multiplex PCR, after which size selection and purification were performed. Sequencing of the libraries was done on an Illumina HiSeq2000 using paired-end 100 bp reads. In the original analysis: SOAPnuke was used to process the raw data, removing reads that contained adapters or uncalled bases, had a mean Phred below 15, or lacked an exact match to the constant primer or identifier. COPE v1.2.5 was used to merge high-quality paired reads, and clonotypes were defined as unique nucleotide sequences. MiTCR v1.1 was used to align the clonotypes against IMGT TRBV, TRBD and TRBJ reference segments. Analysis was restricted to V-J combinations with a frequency above 0.0001, which covered 99.2% of repertoires. The TCS score was defined as F50 (clonal expansion) divided by E x V (chaos), with BLOSUM62-based TCRdist calculated between CDR3 peptides within each V-J. Welch's t-statistics and random forest reduced fewer than 600 V-J features to about 13, which were used in a naive Bayes classifier (R e1071). Clones were called with MiXCR by TCRdb after fastp trimmed the public reads at Q25, and only in-frame beta chains were retained. For every CDR3 protein sequence, its rows merge into one entry that carries the most common genes and DNA. The V and J calls shown here were made by TCRdb, not taken from the authors' results. Within this sample are 550,000 to 800,000 distinct CDR3 sequences, with 15% to 20% of them counted one time only. The ten largest clonotypes hold around a sixth of the sample.

The sequence derives from a man aged 50 or older with Graves' hyperthyroidism. Sequenced material: blood. The sequence links TRBV7-3 to TRBJ2-7; 7 bases in between match TRBD2. CDR3 protein: CASSLHGGSPLEQYF. DNA sequence: TGTGCCAGCAGCTTGCACGGGGGGTCTCCACTAGAGCAGTACTTC.